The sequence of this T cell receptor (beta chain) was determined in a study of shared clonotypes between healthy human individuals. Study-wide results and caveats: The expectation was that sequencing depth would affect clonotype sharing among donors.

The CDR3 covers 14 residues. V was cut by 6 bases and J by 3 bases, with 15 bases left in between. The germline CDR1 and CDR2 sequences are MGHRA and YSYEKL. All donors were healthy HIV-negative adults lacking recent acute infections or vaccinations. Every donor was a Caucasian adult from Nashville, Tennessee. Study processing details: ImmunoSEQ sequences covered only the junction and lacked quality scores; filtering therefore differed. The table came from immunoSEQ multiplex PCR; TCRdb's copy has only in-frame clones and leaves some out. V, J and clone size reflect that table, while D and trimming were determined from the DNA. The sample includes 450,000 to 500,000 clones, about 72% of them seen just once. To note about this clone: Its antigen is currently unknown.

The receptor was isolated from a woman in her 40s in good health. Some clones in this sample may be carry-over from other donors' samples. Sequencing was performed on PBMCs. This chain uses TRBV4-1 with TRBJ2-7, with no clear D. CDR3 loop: CASSLRVNFYEQYF. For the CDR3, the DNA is TGCGCCAGCAGTCTCCGGGTCAACTTCTACGAGCAGTACTTC.